A selection of T cell receptor beta chains follows, all from one sample in a study of shared T cell receptors in the human thymus. Method: immunoSEQ multiplex PCR; TCRdb's copy keeps in-frame clones and lacks some. The sample records more than 550,000 clones, 80% to 90% being singletons. These records were also assigned to another study, of human thymus T cells.

Sequencing used thymocytes. These receptors all stem from a girl under three years old with a congenital heart defect. Each CDR3 is given with its conserved first and last residue. A D gene is named only where the DNA matches it firmly. Expanded clones get a size class; other rows say once, few or many, or leave the size out.

v_gene,j_gene,d_gene,abundance,CDR3nt,CDR3aa
TRBV7-6,TRBJ2-1,TRBD2,-,TGTGCCAGCAGCTACCCTCGGGAGGGCGGGGAGCAGTTCTTC,CASSYPREGGEQFF
TRBV7-2,TRBJ2-1,TRBD2,-,TGTGCCAGCAGCATCAGGACTAGCGGGGGGGATGAGCAGTTCTTC,CASSIRTSGGDEQFF
TRBV7-9,TRBJ1-1,TRBD1,-,TGTGCCAGCAGCTTAGGGGACAGCATCACTGAAGCTTTCTTT,CASSLGDSITEAFF
TRBV10-3,TRBJ1-5,-,-,TGTGCCATCACTCTATGGGGGGTTTACAATCAGCCCCAGCATTTT,CAITLWGVYNQPQHF
TRBV7-9,TRBJ2-5,TRBD2,-,TGTGCCAGCAGCTTAGCGGGACTAGCGGGGAGACAAGAGACCCAGTACTTC,CASSLAGLAGRQETQYF
TRBV11-3,TRBJ2-1,TRBD1,few,TGTGCCAGCAGCTTAAGTGGACAGGGTGACAATGAGCAGTTCTTC,CASSLSGQGDNEQFF
TRBV4-1,TRBJ2-7,-,-,TGCGCCAGCAGCCAAGATCCCCCGCAGGGAAGATCGTCCGAGCAGTACTTC,CASSQDPPQGRSSEQYF
TRBV5-4,TRBJ1-2,TRBD1,-,TGTGCCAGCAGCCTTTCCCCGGGACAGCTAAACTATGGCTACACCTTC,CASSLSPGQLNYGYTF
TRBV27,TRBJ2-1,-,few,TGTGCCAGCGCCCCCCTATCTGTTCCGGGGGAAAATAATGAGCAGTTCTTC,CASAPLSVPGENNEQFF
TRBV6-1,TRBJ1-6,-,-,TGTGCCAGCAGTGAACGGAGGTTCTATAATTCACCCCTCCACTTT,CASSERRFYNSPLHF